The 20 T cell receptor beta chains in this list originate from one sample, sequenced in a study of cytomegalovirus exposure and HLA in healthy donors. Here immunoSEQ multiplex PCR was the method, and the copy in TCRdb shows in-frame clones only, minus some. The table has some 130,000 clones, 75% to 90% seen once; the top ten hold 1% to 1.5%. Sequencing was performed on PBMCs. All receptors derive from a woman in her late teens or twenties in good health and CMV-seronegative.

The chain uses TRBV29-1 and TRBJ1-5; TRBD1 aligns across 8 bases. V lost 7 bases, J lost 4 bases, and 3 bases stayed unmatched. The CDR3 spans 12 residues. Per the germline V gene, CDR1 is SQVTM and CDR2 is ANQGSEA. This CDR3 reads CSARTGNQPQHF. The CDR3 bases are TGCAGCGCCCGGACAGGGAATCAGCCCCAGCATTTT.

V gene TRBV7-9 combines with J gene TRBJ1-1, with a possible D match to TRBD1 (5 bases). V shed 4 bases and J shed 7 bases, with 7 bases lying between them. This CDR3 has 11 residues. CDR1 and CDR2 (germline): SEHNR, FQNEAQ (reference sequence). The CDR3 DNA follows: TGTGCCAGCAGCTCGACAGTTGAAGCTTTCTTT. It translates to CASSSTVEAFF.

This chain joins TRBV6-5 and TRBJ1-3, with D hard to call. The CDR3 totals 13 residues. V lost 4 bases, J lost 4 bases, and 8 bases lay in between. The germline V gene encodes CDR1 MNHEY and CDR2 SVGAGI. For the CDR3, the DNA is TGTGCCAGCAGTTTTAGCAGCGGAAACACCATATATTTT. It encodes CASSFSSGNTIYF.

V gene TRBV10-3 combines with J gene TRBJ1-2, with a possible D match to TRBD1 (5 bases). Germline V gene sequence: CDR1 ENHRY, CDR2 SYGVKD. The CDR3 runs to 12 residues. The V gene lost 6 bases and the J gene lost 3 bases, with 8 bases spanning the gap. The CDR3 spells CAIRGEDYGYTF. The CDR3 DNA sequence: TGTGCCATCAGAGGGGAGGACTATGGCTACACCTTC.

This clone appeared once. The CDR3 DNA is TGTGCCAGCAGCCCCGGTCCGGGAGCCTCTCCACCCCTCCACTTT. This encodes CASSPGPGASPPLHF. The V and J genes are TRBV9 and TRBJ1-6; no reliable D call. V was pared by 4 bases and J by 11 bases, with 19 bases between. The CDR3 loop spans 15 amino acids. The germline CDR1 and CDR2 sequences are SGDLS and YYNGEE.

This clone was observed a few times. CDR3 in amino acids: CASSFEGDSYNEQFF. CDR3 sequence (DNA): TGTGCCAGCAGCTTTGAGGGCGACTCCTACAATGAGCAGTTCTTC. J is TRBJ2-1 and V is TRBV5-4, with a tentative D call TRBD2 (5 bases). The ends were cut back, 2 bases at V and 0 bases at J, with 9 bases in the middle. CDR1 and CDR2 from the germline V gene are SGHNT and YYREEE (reference sequence). The CDR3 totals 15 residues.

The rearrangement joins TRBV10-3 to TRBJ2-3; TRBD2 matches 13 bases. Germline values: CDR1 ENHRY, CDR2 SYGVKD. The CDR3 is 17 amino acids. V gave up 7 bases and J gave up 4 bases; unmatched junction bases: 11. The CDR3, as DNA: TGTGCCATCAATAAAAGGACTAGCGGGGGCCGGGCAGATACGCAGTATTTT. Residues: CAINKRTSGGRADTQYF.

The chain combines TRBV5-5 with TRBJ1-2; unclear D gene. V lost 4 bases to trimming and J lost 8 bases, with 9 bases between them. The CDR3 contains 11 residues. In germline, CDR1 is SGHKS, CDR2 YYEKEE (reference sequence). The CDR3 loop is CASSPGFGYTF. The CDR3 DNA sequence: TGTGCCAGCAGCCCCGGGTTCGGCTACACCTTC.

V is TRBV10-3 and J is TRBJ1-2; perhaps TRBD1 as D (5 bases). Trimming removed 11 bases from V and 2 bases from J, with 15 bases in between. CDR1 is ENHRY, CDR2 SYGVKD, per germline. This CDR3 comprises 13 residues. CDR3 sequence reads: CAPRRGFNYGYTF. Written as DNA, the CDR3 is TGTGCCCCGAGACGGGGGTTCAACTATGGCTACACCTTC.

The chain is built from TRBV5-4 and TRBJ2-7; 7 nucleotides agree with TRBD1. Per germline, CDR1 SGHNT and CDR2 YYREEE (reference sequence). The CDR3 runs to 15 residues. Losses at the gene ends were 5 bases for V and 3 bases for J; bases not matched to a gene: 11. The CDR3 is CASRRWKGGNYEQYF. In DNA, the CDR3 is TGTGCCAGCAGACGCTGGAAAGGGGGCAACTACGAGCAGTACTTC.

The chain links TRBV6-1 to TRBJ2-5; TRBD2 agrees at 13 bases. V dropped 2 bases and J dropped 6; count of bases not matched to a gene: 6. There are 16 residues in the CDR3. Germline CDR1 is MNHNS and CDR2 is SASEGT. The CDR3 DNA reads TGTGCCAGCAGTGAAAGGACTAGCGGGGGCTCGAAGACCCAGTACTTC. Translated, it gives CASSERTSGGSKTQYF.

The V call is TRBV7-8, the J call TRBJ2-5; D unclear. The end of the DNA is better explained by TRBJ2-7, so the J call may be wrong. CDR1 is SGHVS, CDR2 FQNEAQ, per germline. The CDR3 runs to 12 residues. CDR3: CASSPNQYEQYF. The DNA for the CDR3 is TGTGCCAGCAGCCCGAACCAATACGAGCAGTACTTC.

The gene calls are TRBV6-6 and TRBJ2-1, with TRBD1 matching over 10 bases. CDR1 is MNHNY and CDR2 is SVGAGI in the germline V gene (reference sequence). The CDR3 is 15 amino acids. After removal of 1 base from V and 9 bases from J, the junction contained 6 bases not matched to a gene. CDR3 sequence: CASSYLGQGSVEQFF. The CDR3 nucleotides are TGTGCCAGCAGTTACTTGGGACAGGGGTCTGTTGAGCAGTTCTTC.

The chain uses TRBV20-1 and TRBJ1-2; D not resolved. The length of the CDR3 is 11 residues. Germline V lookup: CDR1 DFQATT, CDR2 SNEGSKA (reference sequence). V shed 4 bases and J shed 8 bases, with 11 bases lying between them. The CDR3 DNA is TGCAGTGCTACCCGGACTGACGGCTACACCTTC. Its translation: CSATRTDGYTF.

In DNA form, the CDR3 reads TGTGCCAGCAGCCCCGATGAGCGGGGGGCAAAGACAGGCAAAAACATTCAGTACTTC. As protein: CASSPDERGAKTGKNIQYF. The genes are TRBV9 and TRBJ2-4; TRBD2 agrees at 9 bases. The V segment lost 4 bases and the J segment 3 bases; nucleotides outside the gene matches: 17. Germline V lookup: CDR1 SGDLS, CDR2 YYNGEE. The CDR3 extends over 19 amino acids.

Concerning this clone itself: Different DNA sequences within this sample yield the same CDR3. The chain combines TRBV6-5 with TRBJ2-7, with 7 bases lining up with TRBD2. The CDR3 extends over 12 amino acids. Germline V gene data show CDR1 as MNHEY and CDR2 as SVGAGI. J was trimmed by 6 bases and V by 2 bases; bases with no gene match: 1. The CDR3 loop reads CASSYPGGEQYF. In DNA form, the CDR3 reads TGTGCCAGCAGTTACCCGGGAGGCGAGCAGTACTTC.

The chain recombines TRBV5-4 with TRBJ2-2; the D gene is possibly TRBD2 (5 bases). Trimming removed 4 bases from V and 0 bases from J, with 10 bases in between. From germline, CDR1 is SGHNT and CDR2 YYREEE (reference sequence). This CDR3 has 15 amino acids. CDR3 loop: CASSLPGTNTGELFF. In DNA form, the CDR3 reads TGTGCCAGCAGCCTCCCCGGGACGAACACCGGGGAGCTGTTTTTT.

V gene TRBV7-8 combines with J gene TRBJ1-1; the D gene is possibly TRBD1 (5 bases). The CDR3 extends over 15 amino acids. V was pared by 11 bases and J by 4 bases, with 23 bases between. Germline-derived CDR1 and CDR2 are SGHVS and FQNEAQ. The CDR3 region is CAVNPRLGGSTEAFF. For the CDR3, the DNA is TGTGCCGTAAACCCCCGTTTGGGGGGGTCCACTGAAGCTTTCTTT.

This clone was observed a handful of times. The chain joins TRBV9 to TRBJ1-2; tentatively, D is TRBD1 (6 bases). The CDR3 is made up of 15 amino acids. V was shortened by 4 bases and J by 3 bases, with 16 bases between the two germline ends. CDR1 SGDLS and CDR2 YYNGEE come from the germline V gene. CDR3 in DNA: TGTGCCAGCAGCCTACGGGACACGACTCACTATGGCTACACCTTC. It specifies CASSLRDTTHYGYTF.

This chain links TRBV29-1 with TRBJ2-7; tentative D call: TRBD1 (5 bases). The CDR3 extends over 13 amino acids. Germline V lookup: CDR1 SQVTM, CDR2 ANQGSEA. V was clipped by 8 bases and J by 4 bases, with 18 bases between them. The chain's CDR3 is CSTRQINKYEQYF. The DNA of the CDR3 is TGCAGCACCCGACAGATTAATAAATACGAGCAGTACTTC.